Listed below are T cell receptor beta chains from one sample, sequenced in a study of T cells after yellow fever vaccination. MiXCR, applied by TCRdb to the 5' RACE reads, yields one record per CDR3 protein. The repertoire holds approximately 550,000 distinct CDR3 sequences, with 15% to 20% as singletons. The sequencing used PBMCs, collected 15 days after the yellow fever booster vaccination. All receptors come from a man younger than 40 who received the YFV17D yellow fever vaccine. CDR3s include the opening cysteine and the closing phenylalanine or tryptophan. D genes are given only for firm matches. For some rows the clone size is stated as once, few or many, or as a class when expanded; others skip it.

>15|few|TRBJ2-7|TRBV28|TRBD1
TGTGCCAGCAGTCCGTCGGACAGGGACTCCTACGAGCAGTACTTC
CASSPSDRDSYEQYF
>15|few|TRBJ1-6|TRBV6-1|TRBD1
TGTGCCAGTTCTCCTACAGGGGCCGATAATTCACCCCTCCACTTT
CASSPTGADNSPLHF
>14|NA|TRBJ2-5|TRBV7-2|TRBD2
TGTGCCAGCAGCCTCGCACTAGCGGCAGAGACCCAGTACTTC
CASSLALAAETQYF
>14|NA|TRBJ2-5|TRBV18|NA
TGTGCCAGCTCACCGACAGGTTTCCAAGAGACCCAGTACTTC
CASSPTGFQETQYF
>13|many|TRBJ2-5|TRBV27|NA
TGTGCCAGCAGTTTATCGGCTGTGGAGACCCAGTACTTC
CASSLSAVETQYF
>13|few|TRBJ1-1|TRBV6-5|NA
TGTGCCAGCAGTTACGGCCAGTACACTGAAGCTTTCTTT
CASSYGQYTEAFF
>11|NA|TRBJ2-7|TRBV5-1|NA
TGCGCCTCATACGGCGGGGCCGAGCAGTACTTC
CASYGGAEQYF
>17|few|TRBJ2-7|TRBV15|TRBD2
TGTGCCACCAGCAGAGACAGGACTAGCGGGGGGTCCTACGAGCAGTACTTC
CATSRDRTSGGSYEQYF
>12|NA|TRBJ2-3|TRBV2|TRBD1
TGTGCCGGGGACAGGGGCGCCGATACGCAGTATTTT
CAGDRGADTQYF
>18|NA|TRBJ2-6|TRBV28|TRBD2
TGTGCCAGCAGTTTATGGGCTAGCGGACGCTCTGGGGCCAACGTCCTGACTTTC
CASSLWASGRSGANVLTF
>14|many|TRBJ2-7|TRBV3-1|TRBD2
TGTGCCAGCGCCCTGGGGACTAGCGGGAGTGGTCAGTACTTC
CASALGTSGSGQYF
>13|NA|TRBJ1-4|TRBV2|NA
TGTGCCAGCAGTCGGGATACTAATGAAAAACTGTTTTTT
CASSRDTNEKLFF
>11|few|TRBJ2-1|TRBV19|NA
TGTGGTGCGGGATTATACAATGAGCAGTTCTTC
CGAGLYNEQFF
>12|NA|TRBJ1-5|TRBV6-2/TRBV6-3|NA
TGTGCCAGCAGTTATAGCAAAAAGCCCCAGCATTTT
CASSYSKKPQHF
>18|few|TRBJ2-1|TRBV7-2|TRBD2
TGTGCCAGCAGCTTAGCCCCCGTAGCGGGAGAGACGAGCAATGAGCAGTTCTTC
CASSLAPVAGETSNEQFF
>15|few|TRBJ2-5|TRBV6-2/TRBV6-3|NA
TGTGCCAGCAGTTACTCGGGGGGCTACCAAGAGACCCAGTACTTC
CASSYSGGYQETQYF
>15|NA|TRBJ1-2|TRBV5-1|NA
TGCGCCAGCAGCTTGGATTTAAGGGGGGACTATGGCTACACCTTC
CASSLDLRGDYGYTF
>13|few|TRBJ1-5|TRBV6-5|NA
TGTGCCAGCAGTTACTTAGCTAGGCAGCCCCAGCATTTT
CASSYLARQPQHF
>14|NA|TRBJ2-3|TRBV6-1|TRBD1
TGTGCCAGCAGGGGGACAGGGGAGGCAGATACGCAGTATTTT
CASRGTGEADTQYF
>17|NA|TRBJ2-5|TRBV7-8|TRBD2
TGTGCCAGCAGCCACCCGGGACTAGCGGAACAACAAGAGACCCAGTACTTC
CASSHPGLAEQQETQYF
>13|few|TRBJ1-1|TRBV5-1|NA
TGCGCCAGCAGCCCATTCGCGGGGACTGAAGCTTTCTTT
CASSPFAGTEAFF
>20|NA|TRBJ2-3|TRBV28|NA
TGTGCCAGCAGTCCTTGGACAGGAAGGACCGGGACTAGTGGCACAGATACGCAGTATTTT
CASSPWTGRTGTSGTDTQYF
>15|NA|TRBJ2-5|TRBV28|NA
TGTGCCACCTCCGACCGGGAAACAATCCAAGAGACCCAGTACTTC
CATSDRETIQETQYF
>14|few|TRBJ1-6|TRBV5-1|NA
TGCGCCAGCAGCTTGGGAGGCGGGATGTCGCCCCTCCACTTT
CASSLGGGMSPLHF
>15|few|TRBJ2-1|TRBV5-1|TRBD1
TGCGCCAGCAGCATGGGGGACAGGGGGTGGCATGAGCAGTTCTTC
CASSMGDRGWHEQFF
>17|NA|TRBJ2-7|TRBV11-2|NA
TGTGCCAGCAGCTTAGATCCCCAGCGGATAAGCTCCTACGAGCAGTACTTC
CASSLDPQRISSYEQYF
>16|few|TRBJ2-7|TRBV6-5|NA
TGTGCCAGCCAACTAGTGAGCGGAGGAAGCTCCTACGAGCAGTACTTC
CASQLVSGGSSYEQYF
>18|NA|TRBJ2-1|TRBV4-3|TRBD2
TGCGCCAGCAGCCAAGATACCCTAGCGGGAGGCACCAGGTATGAGCAGTTCTTC
CASSQDTLAGGTRYEQFF
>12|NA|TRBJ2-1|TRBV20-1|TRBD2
TGCAGTGCTAAGGGACTAGAGGTTGAGCAGTTCTTC
CSAKGLEVEQFF
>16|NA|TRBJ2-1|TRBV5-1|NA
TGCGCCAGCAGCCCCCGGACCGGGGGCCCCTACAATGAGCAGTTCTTC
CASSPRTGGPYNEQFF
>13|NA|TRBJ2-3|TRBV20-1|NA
TGCAGTGCTTACCGGGACAAGTCAGATACGCAGTATTTT
CSAYRDKSDTQYF
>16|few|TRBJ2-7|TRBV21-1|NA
TGTGCCAGCAGCAAAGCGCAAAGGGACCCCCTCTACGAGCAGTACTTC
CASSKAQRDPLYEQYF
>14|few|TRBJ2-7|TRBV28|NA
TGTGCCAGCCGCCGTGAGGGCACCTCCTACGAGCAGTACTTC
CASRREGTSYEQYF
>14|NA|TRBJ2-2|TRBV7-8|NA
TGTGCCAGCAGCCCAGCACAGGGCCCCGGGGAGCTGTTTTTT
CASSPAQGPGELFF
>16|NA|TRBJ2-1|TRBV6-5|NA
TGTGCCAGCAGTTACCCGCTACCGGGACTTGACAATGAGCAGTTCTTC
CASSYPLPGLDNEQFF
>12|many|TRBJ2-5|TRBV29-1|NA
TGCAGCGTTGAAGGAGTCGCAGAGACCCAGTACTTC
CSVEGVAETQYF
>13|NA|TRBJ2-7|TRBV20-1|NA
TGCAGTGCTATCCCCCGGGCTCGCTACGAGCAGTACTTC
CSAIPRARYEQYF
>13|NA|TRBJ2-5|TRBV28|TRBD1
TGTGCCAGCGGACAGGGGGGGGGAGAGACCCAGTACTTC
CASGQGGGETQYF
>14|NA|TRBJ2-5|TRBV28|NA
TGTGCCAGTAGTCCTGGAGGGGCGGTAGAGACCCAGTACTTC
CASSPGGAVETQYF
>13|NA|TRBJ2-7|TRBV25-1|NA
TGTGCCAGCAGTGAATGGGAGGGGGGCGAGCAGTACTTC
CASSEWEGGEQYF
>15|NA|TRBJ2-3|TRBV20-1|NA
TGCAGTGCGCAGAGGGGGGGGAGGGACCAGGATACGCAGTATTTT
CSAQRGGRDQDTQYF
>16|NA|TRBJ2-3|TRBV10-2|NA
TGCGCCAGCAGGGACTACAGGGGAGGGGTGGCAGATACGCAGTATTTT
CASRDYRGGVADTQYF
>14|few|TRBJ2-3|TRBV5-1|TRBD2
TGCGCCAGCAGCACGGGACTAGCGGGAGAAACGCAGTATTTT
CASSTGLAGETQYF
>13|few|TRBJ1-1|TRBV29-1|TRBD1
TGCAGCGTCCCCGGACAGGGGCGGACTGAAGCTTTCTTT
CSVPGQGRTEAFF
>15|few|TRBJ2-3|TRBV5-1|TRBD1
TGCGCCAGCAGCTTGGGGACAAGGGGGCTGGATACGCAGTATTTT
CASSLGTRGLDTQYF
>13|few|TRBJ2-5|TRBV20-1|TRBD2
TGCAGTGCCTTAGCGGGGACCCAAGAGACCCAGTACTTC
CSALAGTQETQYF
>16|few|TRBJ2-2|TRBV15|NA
TGTGCCACCAGCAGAGATCTGGTTGGTTCTGGCGGGGAGCTGTTTTTT
CATSRDLVGSGGELFF
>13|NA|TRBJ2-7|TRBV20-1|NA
TGCAGCCCCGAGGGGTCCCCTACCTACGAGCAGTACTTC
CSPEGSPTYEQYF
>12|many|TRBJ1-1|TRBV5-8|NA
TGTGCCAGCAGCTTGTTGGGGACTGAAGCTTTCTTT
CASSLLGTEAFF